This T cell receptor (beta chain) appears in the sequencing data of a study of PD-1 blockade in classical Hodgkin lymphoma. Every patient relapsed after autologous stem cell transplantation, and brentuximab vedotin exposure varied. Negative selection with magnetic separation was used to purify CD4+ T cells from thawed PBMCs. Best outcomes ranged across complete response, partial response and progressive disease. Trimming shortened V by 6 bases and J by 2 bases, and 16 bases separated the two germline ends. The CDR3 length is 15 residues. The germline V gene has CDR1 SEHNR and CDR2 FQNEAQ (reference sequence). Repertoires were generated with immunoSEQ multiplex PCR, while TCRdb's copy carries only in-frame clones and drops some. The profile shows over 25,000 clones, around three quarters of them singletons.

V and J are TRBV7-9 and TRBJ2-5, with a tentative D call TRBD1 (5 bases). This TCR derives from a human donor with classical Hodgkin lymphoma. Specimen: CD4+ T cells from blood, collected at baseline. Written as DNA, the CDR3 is TGTGCCAGCAGTAACCCCCAGGGTTGGCAAGAGACCCAGTACTTC. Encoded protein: CASSNPQGWQETQYF.